These 14 T cell receptor beta chains came from one sample sequenced in a study of blood T cell repertoires in COVID-19 (dated by TCRdb to 2020 to 2021). The library was generated by the immunoSEQ multiplex PCR assay. In TCRdb, the immuneACCESS table is reduced to in-frame sequences with V and J assigned. These tables do not hold every clone; where another copy was compared, an unresolved V gene accounts for under half, and the others remain unexplained. The sample includes over 100,000 clones, with 60% to 85% observed a single time. Around 4.2% of the sample rests with the top ten. The sequencing input was peripheral blood. These receptors were taken from a human donor in a cohort sampled during active or convalescent COVID-19.

For this clone: One end of the junction does not line up with germline, which may come from a read error. The chain uses TRBV19 and TRBJ1-2; 7 bases are shared with TRBD1. The CDR3 contains 14 residues. Germline V gives CDR1 LNHDA, CDR2 SQIVND (reference sequence). As DNA, the CDR3 is TGTGTCAGTAGTGGGGACAGCCTTAACTATGGCTACACCTTC. Encoded protein: CVSSGDSLNYGYTF. Filled out from reference TRBV19 and TRBJ1-2, the complete variable domain reads DGGITQSPKYLFRKEGQNVTLSCEQNLNHDAMYWYRQDPGQGLRLIYYSQIVNDFQKGDIAEGYSVSREKKESFPLTVTSAQKNPTAFYLCVSSGDSLNYGYTFGSGTRLTVV.

J is TRBJ1-3 and V is TRBV28, with TRBD1 as a possible D gene (5 bases). Between the trimmed V and J ends, which lost 7 bases and 1 base, there was a span of 17 bases. This CDR3 contains 16 residues. Germline CDR1 is MDHEN and CDR2 is SYDVKM. The CDR3 DNA sequence: TGTGCCAGCACCTTCTCGGGGGGTTGGTCTGGAAACACCATATATTTT. Encoded protein: CASTFSGGWSGNTIYF.

The V call is TRBV6-2 or TRBV6-3, the J call TRBJ2-2; TRBD1 agrees at 8 bases. The V segment lost 4 bases and the J segment 6 bases; nucleotides outside the gene matches: 7. CDR3 length equals 15 residues. CDR1 and CDR2 from the germline V gene are MNHEY and SVGEGT. The CDR3 sequence: CASSFLTGAAGELFF. For the CDR3, the DNA is TGTGCCAGCAGTTTCTTGACAGGGGCGGCCGGGGAGCTGTTTTTT.

This chain links TRBV12-5 with TRBJ2-1, with TRBD2 matching over 11 bases. Germline CDR1 and CDR2: LGHNT and FRNRAP. Unmatched junction bases numbered 4, after V lost 1 base and J lost 5 bases. This CDR3 contains 16 residues. Here the CDR3 reads CASGLAIAGGDNEQFF. CDR3 nucleotides: TGTGCTAGTGGTTTGGCTATAGCGGGAGGGGACAATGAGCAGTTCTTC.

About this clone: Its ends do not fully match the called genes, so a read error is possible. This chain connects TRBV5-4 to TRBJ2-3, with 7 positions matching TRBD1. The CDR3 is 15 residues long. Looked up from germline, CDR1 is SGHNT and CDR2 is YYREEE (reference sequence). This CDR3 is CASSSKGQRTDTQYF. In DNA, the CDR3 is TGTGCTAGCAGCTCGAAGGGACAGCGCACAGATACGCAGTATTTT.

The chain has TRBV18 and TRBJ1-2, with a possible D match to TRBD1 (5 bases). Per germline, CDR1 KGHSH and CDR2 LQKENI. CDR3 length equals 16 residues. V was cut by 6 bases and J by 7 bases, with 24 bases left in between. The CDR3 nucleotides are TGTGCCAGCTCTACCCTCTCCAGGGAGGGGAGTGCTGGCTACACCTTC. This sequence encodes CASSTLSREGSAGYTF. Using reference TRBV18 and TRBJ1-2 for the parts outside the CDR3, the full variable domain is NAGVMQNPRHLVRRRGQEARLRCSPMKGHSHVYWYRQLPEEGLKFMVYLQKENIIDESGMPKERFSAEFPKEGPSILRIQQVVRGDSAAYFCASSTLSREGSAGYTFGSGTRLTVV.

V and J are TRBV5-1 and TRBJ1-1, with a possible D match to TRBD1 (6 bases). Trimming pared 5 bases from V and 4 bases from J, leaving 15 bases between. CDR1 SGHRS and CDR2 YFSETQ come from the germline V gene. The CDR3 length is 14 residues. This CDR3 reads CASRQTTGSTEAFF. DNA of the CDR3: TGCGCCAGCAGACAAACCACAGGGAGCACTGAAGCTTTCTTT. The variable domain in full, with the rest retrieved from reference TRBV5-1 and TRBJ1-1, is KAGVTQTPRYLIKTRGQQVTLSCSPISGHRSVSWYQQTPGQGLQFLFEYFSETQRNKGNFPGRFSGRQFSNSRSEMNVSTLELGDSALYLCASRQTTGSTEAFFGQGTRLTVV.

The chain has TRBV18 and TRBJ2-5; D remains unclear. The CDR3 contains 14 residues. Trimming removed 1 base at V and 1 base at J, with 7 bases between. Germline assignment: CDR1 KGHSH and CDR2 LQKENI. CDR3 amino acids: CASSPRELQETQYF. For the CDR3, the DNA is TGTGCCAGCTCACCACGAGAACTCCAAGAGACCCAGTACTTC.

This clone was observed a few times. This chain uses TRBV5-1 with TRBJ1-6, with 7 bases fitting TRBD1. The CDR3 is 15 residues long. CDR1 SGHRS and CDR2 YFSETQ come from the germline V gene. Trimming at V came to 5 bases and at J to 3 bases, leaving 5 bases not matched to a gene. For the CDR3, the DNA is TGCGCCAGCAGGGCTGGGGACAGCTATAATTCACCCCTCCACTTT. Encoded protein: CASRAGDSYNSPLHF.

The rearrangement uses TRBV19 and TRBJ2-7; 9 nucleotides align to TRBD1. Per germline, CDR1 LNHDA and CDR2 SQIVND (reference sequence). Trimming took 5 bases from V and 3 from J; bases not matched to a gene: 8. The CDR3 consists of 15 residues. CDR3 in DNA: TGTGCCAGTAGTCCGGGACAGGGCCAGATCTACGAGCAGTACTTC. It codes for CASSPGQGQIYEQYF.

The chain is built from TRBV6-5 and TRBJ1-1; D not certain. Germline V lookup: CDR1 MNHEY, CDR2 SVGAGI. V lost 6 bases to trimming and J lost 0 bases, with 8 bases between them. The CDR3 length is 13 residues. CDR3 coding DNA: TGTGCCAGCAGACGACTTATGAACACTGAAGCTTTCTTT. It translates to CASRRLMNTEAFF.

The rearrangement uses TRBV21-1 and TRBJ2-7; the table's D call of TRBD1 was not tested on the DNA. TRBV21-1 is a documented pseudogene. CDR3 size: 21 residues. The CDR3 spells CASSKVVLRQGGSGSSYEQYF. In DNA form, the CDR3 reads TGTGCCAGCAGCAAAGTAGTCCTTAGACAGGGGGGTAGCGGTAGCTCCTACGAGCAGTACTTC.

This sequence joins TRBV5-5 and TRBJ1-2, with D uncertain. This CDR3 spans 14 amino acids. V was cut by 0 bases and J by 1 base, with 7 bases left in between. The germline V gene has CDR1 SGHKS and CDR2 YYEKEE (reference sequence). The CDR3 DNA sequence: TGTGCCAGCAGCTTGGCATACAGTAACTATGGCTACACCTTC. Residues: CASSLAYSNYGYTF.

This clone was counted once. The DNA of the CDR3 is TGTGCCATCCAGCAGGGAGATACGCAGTATTTT. Translating gives CAIQQGDTQYF. The chain uses TRBV25-1 and TRBJ2-3; tentative D call: TRBD1 (5 bases). This CDR3 region has 11 residues. The germline gives CDR1 MGHDK, CDR2 SYGVNS. V lost 10 bases and J 5 bases, leaving 10 bases between the germline ends.